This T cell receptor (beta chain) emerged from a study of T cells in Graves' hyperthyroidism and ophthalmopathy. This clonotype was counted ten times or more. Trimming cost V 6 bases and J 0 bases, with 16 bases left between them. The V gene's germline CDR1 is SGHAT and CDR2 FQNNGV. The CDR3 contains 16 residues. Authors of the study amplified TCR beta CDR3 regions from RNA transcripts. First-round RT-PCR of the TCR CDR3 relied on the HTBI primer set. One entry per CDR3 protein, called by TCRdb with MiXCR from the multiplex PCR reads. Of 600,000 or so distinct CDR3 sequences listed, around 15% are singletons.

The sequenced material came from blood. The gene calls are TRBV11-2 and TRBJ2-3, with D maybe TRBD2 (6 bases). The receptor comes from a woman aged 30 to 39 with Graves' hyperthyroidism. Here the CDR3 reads CASSPGRNPSTDTQYF. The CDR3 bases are TGTGCCAGCAGTCCTGGGAGGAACCCCAGCACAGATACGCAGTATTTT.